A single TCR beta chain is shown here with its context. The data belong to a study of blood T cell repertoires in COVID-19. Study context: The origin of the acute and convalescent COVID-19 samples was the United States, Italy and Spain. PBMCs, B-cell-depleted T cells, or T cells were the source of the cDNA or gDNA that made up the material.

CDR1 and CDR2 (germline): SQVTM, ANQGSEA. The length of the CDR3 is 13 residues. Losses at the gene ends were 4 bases for V and 10 bases for J; bases not matched to a gene: 6. Original processing notes: Amplification of reference gene primers provided the estimated nucleated cell counts. Generated by immunoSEQ multiplex PCR, the TCRdb table keeps only in-frame clones and is missing some. V, J and clone size derive from that table, while D and trimming were established from the DNA sequence. The sample lists about 480,000 clones, approximately 88% seen once, with over 1.5% in the top ten. The sample taken for sequencing was PBMCs or T cells enriched from blood (not recorded which). The clonotype originates from a woman aged 40 to 50 who had recovered from COVID-19. The V gene is TRBV29-1, the J gene TRBJ1-6; 8 bases are shared with TRBD1. For the CDR3, the DNA is TGCAGCGTTGGGTCAGGGGGCGAATCACCCCTCCACTTT. Encoded protein: CSVGSGGESPLHF.